This entry features one T cell receptor (beta chain) sequence. Its antigen has not been determined. Base qualities were left out, and no much larger clone turns up one base away. The cohort was made up of approximately 670 healthy bone marrow donors. All cohort members were sampled while nominally healthy, although unrecorded immune exposures were likely present. The donor tested CMV seropositive and was one of the 289 seropositive cohort members. A peripheral blood sample was provided by each donor, and peripheral blood mononuclear cells were used for TCR beta sequencing. The Qiagen DNeasy Blood Extraction Kit was used to extract genomic DNA from the blood cell samples. From the germline V gene, CDR1 is SGHRS and CDR2 is YFSETQ. Including cysteine and phenylalanine, the CDR3 has 14 amino acids. Only the CDR3 part of the read is kept: 42 bases, read in frame from the first base. Relative to germline, V is 4 bases shorter and J is 1 base shorter, with 11 bases between their ends.

Libraries were prepared through the immunoSEQ multiplex PCR assay. The multiplex PCR relied on a mix of 60 forward primers for TCR Vbeta segments and 13 reverse primers for TCR Jbeta segments. The CDR3 region of rearranged TCR beta genes was amplified from genomic DNA by a multiplex PCR assay. Amplified TCR beta libraries were sequenced as 87-base-pair reads on the Illumina HiSeq System. Processing in the source paper ran as follows. In a later analysis, some 80 million unique TCR beta chains were counted across the roughly 610 repertoires, and approximately 9.9 million of these chains were shared by at least two donors. To remove PCR and sequencing errors, raw reads were error-corrected and collapsed into unique sequences using a nearest-neighbor algorithm that merged closely related sequences. To assign V, D and J gene segments, CDR3 sequences were aligned to IMGT reference sequences. For a sequence to be retained, a match of at least six nucleotides to both a V gene segment and a J gene segment was required. Rearrangements were called productive when the CDR3 lacked stop codons and stayed in frame with V and J; all others were non-productive. Following IMGT convention, CDR3 was defined as the stretch from the second conserved V-encoded cysteine to the conserved J-encoded phenylalanine. The earlier analysis of a few hundred of the donors excluded any sequence lacking an unambiguous match to a single V gene segment. In an earlier analysis of 450 to 750 of the donors, a V segment was called functional when productive rearrangements were above 56.7%, and segregating when the standard deviation between donors exceeded 5%. A statistical classification framework was built to diagnose cytomegalovirus status from the catalog of TCR beta chain sequences. V and J gene assignment, in a later analysis, came from comparing TCR nucleotide sequences with IMGT/GENE-DB human TR gene sequences. Using the TCRdist pipeline, a later analysis assigned CDR3 sequences along with most-parsimonious VDJ recombination scenarios. In a later analysis, each TCR beta chain was defined by its CDR3 amino acid sequence together with its V-gene family, and reads without a unique V-gene family were excluded. In a later analysis, fewer than 600 highly shared, low-generation-probability nucleotide sequences were removed to address suspected cross-contamination and a sequencing artifact. In a later analysis, a clonal expansion index was calculated for each public chain from normalized within-repertoire ranks of inferred template counts. Generation probabilities in a later analysis came from a VDJ recombination model fitted to out-of-frame rearrangements, and those results were checked against IGoR. In a later analysis, hypergeometric tests were used to score TCR-TCR, TCR-HLA and TCR-CMV co-occurrence, with a repertoire-size bias correction applied to TCR pairs. A later analysis estimated false discovery rates by permuting HLA or CMV assignments 20 times. In a later analysis, co-occurring TCRs were grouped using DBSCAN, with TCRdist sequence similarity added in when clustering inside HLA-allele-positive subsets. Repertoires with fewer than 30,000 or more than 120,000 public chains were left out of co-occurrence clustering, as were a handful of repertoires with anomalous nucleotide sharing. TCRdb's version of the immuneACCESS table is confined to in-frame rearrangements and falls short of the full clone set. An unresolved V gene accounts for under half of the shortfall where checked; the remainder is of unknown origin. V, J and clone size are those of that table, while D and trimming were read from the DNA. This sample has about 150,000 clones in its table, and 80% of those were observed once. Together, the top ten hold approximately 6.5% of the sample.

These data belong to a study of cytomegalovirus exposure and HLA in healthy donors (TCRdb year 2017). Notes on the research overall: According to an earlier analysis of several hundred of the donors, some 180 million T cells yielded 95 million to 140 million unique TCR beta sequences and around 280 Gb of sequence data. Alongside the repertoire data, information on donor age, sex, ethnicity and CMV serostatus was compiled. The aim of the study was to test whether cataloging public T cell receptors could identify signatures of past pathogen exposure. Of the 398 genotyped donors, 65% to 90% fell in the genetic ancestry cluster associated with self-reported Caucasian donors. Every discovery cohort repertoire had been produced on one sequencing platform. A later genetic analysis used genome-wide SNP genotypes for about 65% of the roughly 700 donors, treating that subset as a discovery cohort. Roughly five DR-DQ haplotypes were handled as single units for association and clustering, since linkage in the cohort was strong. Besides the first cohort of about 730 subjects, a separate validation cohort made up of 95 to 150 different subjects was used. HLA typing included class I and class II loci at four-digit resolution. An early release that covered more than 550 HLA-typed donors contained 250 to 350 gigabases of sequencing data and 85 million to 100 million unique TCR sequences. Rather than using new phenotypic data, the later analysis identified candidate immune exposures from TCR beta sequences and from how often those sequences occurred across donors. A later analysis re-examined previously published TCR beta repertoires from several hundred donors and added high-resolution HLA genotyping to investigate patterns of TCR occurrence. High-throughput TCR immunosequencing, statistical association of individual TCRs with disease status, and machine learning were combined to predict cytomegalovirus infection status. The number of typed donors differed by locus: roughly 629-630 for A, B, C, DRB1 and DQB1; some 500 for DQA1; around 610 for DPA1; and some 470 for DPB1. To decide whether each TCR beta V gene segment behaved as functional or pseudogenic, an earlier analysis of some 600 of the donors relied on high-throughput TCR beta sequencing. The study profiled the T cell repertoires of under 850 subjects by immunosequencing and related them to cytomegalovirus serostatus. On average, around 200,000 unique TCR beta nucleotide sequences were sequenced per donor among 300 to 500 genotyped donors of the cohort, with 15% to 20% of those sequences being non-productive. Overall study outcomes, separate from this receptor: Most CMV-associated TCR beta chains appeared to be HLA-restricted in a later analysis, and the HLA associations seemed to be driven largely by CMV exposure. Several of the top co-occurrence clusters appeared to be linked to parvovirus B19, influenza, CMV and Epstein-Barr virus, according to a later analysis. A further reported finding was that TCR beta sequences accurately predicted the HLA-A and HLA-B alleles for most subjects in the first cohort. A few of the identified cytomegalovirus-associated TCR beta chains were confirmed in vitro to be specific for cytomegalovirus antigens. An association between a missense DCLRE1C variant and V-gene and J-gene trimming of TCR beta chains was found in a later genetic analysis and replicated in an independent cohort. The earlier analysis of 587 of the donors excluded 15 to 20 rarely observed V segments, including chromosome 9 orphons, because counts were too low. In both the original and validation cohorts, the classifier was reported to diagnose cytomegalovirus status with high specificity and sensitivity. The authors suggested that the approach could potentially be extended to other disease states and immunological phenotypes. Immune exposure information for the cohort was limited to CMV serostatus. When HLA alleles, especially DR and DQ, strongly co-occurred, attributing TCR associations to individual alleles was difficult. Some IMGT-functional V segments, including TRBV6-2 and TRBV6-3, could not be distinguished by the 87-base-pair reads and were therefore excluded. Sequencing depth was assumed to be roughly uniform across donors in the presence/absence analyses, though that assumption may not hold. HLA typing was unavailable for some donors at each locus, so association tests used only the typed subset. A group of highly shared sequence variants was considered likely to be a technical artifact of the sequencing pipeline. Compared with the approximately 700-donor mean, donors in an Asian-associated ancestry cluster had fewer N-insertions in productive TCRs, according to a later genetic analysis. In the study, approximately 160 TCR beta chains were listed as associated with cytomegalovirus. This cohort had only TCR beta chains sequenced, and the lack of alpha or paired-chain data limited which features could be detected. A later analysis associated 16,951 TCR beta sequences with specific HLA alleles at a false discovery rate of 0.05. According to a later analysis, TCR association rates differed among HLA loci, with DRB1 alleles showing the most associated TCRs and HLA-C alleles showing the fewest. Most TCR sequences were seen in very few donors, while some public TCRs were found in many individuals. Compared with equally common non-associated chains, HLA-associated TCR beta chains in a later analysis were more clonally expanded and had lower generation probabilities. In an earlier analysis of 500 to 650 of the donors, most TCR beta V segments appeared in productive rearrangements about 87% or about 30% of the time, broadly matching IMGT annotations. Linkage disequilibrium might explain the correlated functional status among segregating V segments, but an unknown experimental factor could not be excluded.

This TCR came from a male donor in good health and CMV-seropositive. The chain is made from TRBV5-1 and TRBJ2-5, with TRBD1 perhaps the D gene, on 6 matching bases. Material for sequencing was PBMCs. CDR3 sequence: CASSRDIGQETQYF. The nucleotides read TGCGCCAGCAGCCGGGACATAGGCCAAGAGACCCAGTACTTC.